This T cell receptor beta chain was sequenced in a study of human T cells and chemical hapten exposure. The time point denotes: patch test 2, 6 weeks after DPC sensitization. Treatment in this sample: therapeutic diphenylcyclopropenone sensitization with weekly scalp DPC. Study observations and caveats: DPC sensitization produced no change in TCRs with frequency above 1 in 1000.

Individual cDNA molecules had unique molecular identifiers attached to them by the library. Per the original methods: Sequenced samples showed a median of around 91,000 TCRs each, with counts running from around 20,000 to 690,000. TCRdb re-called the RACE reads with MiXCR, one entry per CDR3 protein. The V and J calls were determined by TCRdb, not by the authors. The sample records more than 70,000 distinct CDR3 sequences, 11% being singletons. This CDR3 region has 23 residues. CDR1 is SGHAT, CDR2 FQNNGV, per germline. V lost 4 bases and J lost 2; bases outside the gene matches: 21. The table lists this clonotype with a few counts. Antigen: not known.

Source: whole blood, taken in connection with sensitization to the hapten diphenylcyclopropenone (DPC). The source is a man between 18 and 35 years old with alopecia areata. Some clones in this sample may be carry-over from other donors' samples. V gene TRBV11-2 combines with J gene TRBJ2-1; 15 nucleotides align to TRBD2. The CDR3 loop is CASSSRPYQTGTSGGTAYNEQFF. The CDR3 nucleotides read TGTGCCAGCAGCTCCCGACCGTACCAAACCGGGACTAGCGGGGGGACTGCCTACAATGAGCAGTTCTTC.